This TCR beta chain was profiled in a study of blood T cell repertoires in COVID-19. The CDR3 runs 15 residues. Germline CDR1 LNHNV, CDR2 YYDKDF (reference sequence). The ends were cut back, 5 bases at V and 4 bases at J, with 14 bases in the middle. Measured with immunoSEQ multiplex PCR; TCRdb has only the in-frame clones, and not every one. The sample holds 400,000 to 500,000 clones, 80% to 90% seen once. V usage is TRBV15 and J usage is TRBJ1-4; the D gene is possibly TRBD1 (6 bases). The sequence was collected from a woman in her 30s with active or convalescent COVID-19. Sequenced sample: peripheral blood. CDR3 sequence (DNA): TGTGCCACCAGCCCACAACAGGGAAATAATGAAAAACTGTTTTTT. Translating it yields CATSPQQGNNEKLFF.